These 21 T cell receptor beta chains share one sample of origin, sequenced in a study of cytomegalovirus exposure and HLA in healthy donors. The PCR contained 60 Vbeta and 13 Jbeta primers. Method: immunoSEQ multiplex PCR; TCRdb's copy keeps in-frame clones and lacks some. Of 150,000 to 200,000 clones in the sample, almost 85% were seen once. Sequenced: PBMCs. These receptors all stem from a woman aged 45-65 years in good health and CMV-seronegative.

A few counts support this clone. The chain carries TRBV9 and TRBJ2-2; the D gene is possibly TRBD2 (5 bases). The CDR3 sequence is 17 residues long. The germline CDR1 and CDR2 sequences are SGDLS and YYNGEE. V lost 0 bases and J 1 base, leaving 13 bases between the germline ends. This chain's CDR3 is CASSVGGLPGNTGELFF. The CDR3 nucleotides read TGTGCCAGCAGCGTAGGAGGACTGCCGGGGAACACCGGGGAGCTGTTTTTT.

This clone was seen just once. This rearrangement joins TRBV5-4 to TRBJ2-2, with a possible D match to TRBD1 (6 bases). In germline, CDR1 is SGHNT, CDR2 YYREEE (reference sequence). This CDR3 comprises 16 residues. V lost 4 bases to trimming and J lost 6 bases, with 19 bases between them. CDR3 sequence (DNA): TGTGCCAGCAGCCCCCCAGGACAGAGGGGACCCGGGGAGCTGTTTTTT. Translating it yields CASSPPGQRGPGELFF.

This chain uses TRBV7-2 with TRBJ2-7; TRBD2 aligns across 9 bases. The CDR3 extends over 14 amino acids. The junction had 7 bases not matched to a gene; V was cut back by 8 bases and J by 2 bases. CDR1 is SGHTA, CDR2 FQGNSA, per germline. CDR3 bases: TGTGCCAGCGGTTCGGGACTAGCAGCCTACGAGCAGTACTTC. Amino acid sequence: CASGSGLAAYEQYF.

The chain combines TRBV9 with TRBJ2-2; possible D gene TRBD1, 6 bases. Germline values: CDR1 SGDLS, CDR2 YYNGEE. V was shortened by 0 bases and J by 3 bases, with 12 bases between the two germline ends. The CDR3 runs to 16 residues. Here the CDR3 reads CASSVVAQGYTGELFF. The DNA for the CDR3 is TGTGCCAGCAGCGTAGTAGCCCAGGGGTACACCGGGGAGCTGTTTTTT.

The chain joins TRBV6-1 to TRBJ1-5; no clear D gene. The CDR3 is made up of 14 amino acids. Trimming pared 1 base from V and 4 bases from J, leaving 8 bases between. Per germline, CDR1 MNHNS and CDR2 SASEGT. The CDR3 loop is CASSEGGGNQPQHF. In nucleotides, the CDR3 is TGTGCCAGCAGTGAAGGGGGAGGAAATCAGCCCCAGCATTTT.

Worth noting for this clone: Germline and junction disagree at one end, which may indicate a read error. CDR3 sequence: CASSIAGGTDTQYF. The CDR3 DNA reads TGTGCCAGTAGCATAGCGGGGGGCACAGATACGCAGTATTTT. The rearrangement joins TRBV19 to TRBJ2-3; 9 bases match TRBD2. CDR1 and CDR2 from the germline V gene are LNHDA and SQIVND (reference sequence). The CDR3 covers 14 residues.

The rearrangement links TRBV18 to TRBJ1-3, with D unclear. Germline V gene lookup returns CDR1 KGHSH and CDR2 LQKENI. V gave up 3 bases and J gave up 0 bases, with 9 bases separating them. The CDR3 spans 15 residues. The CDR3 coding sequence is TGTGCCAGCTCACCGAGTTTTTTCTCTGGAAACACCATATATTTT. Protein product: CASSPSFFSGNTIYF.

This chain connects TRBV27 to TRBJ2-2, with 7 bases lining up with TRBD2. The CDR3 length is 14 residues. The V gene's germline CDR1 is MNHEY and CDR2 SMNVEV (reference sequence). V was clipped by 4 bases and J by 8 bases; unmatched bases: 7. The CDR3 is CASSSRLALGELFF. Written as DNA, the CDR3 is TGTGCCAGCAGTTCTAGACTAGCCCTGGGGGAGCTGTTTTTT.

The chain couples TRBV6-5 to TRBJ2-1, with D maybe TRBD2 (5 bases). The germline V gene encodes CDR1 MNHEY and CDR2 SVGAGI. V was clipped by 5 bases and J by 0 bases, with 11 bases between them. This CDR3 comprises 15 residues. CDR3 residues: CASSTLESSYNEQFF. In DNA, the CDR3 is TGTGCCAGCAGTACACTAGAAAGCTCCTACAATGAGCAGTTCTTC.

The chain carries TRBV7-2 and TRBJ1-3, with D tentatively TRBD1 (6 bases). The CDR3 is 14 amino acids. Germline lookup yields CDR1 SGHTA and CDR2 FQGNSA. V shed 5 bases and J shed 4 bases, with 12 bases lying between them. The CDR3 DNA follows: TGTGCCAGCAGCGCAAGGACAGCCGGAAACACCATATATTTT. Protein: CASSARTAGNTIYF.

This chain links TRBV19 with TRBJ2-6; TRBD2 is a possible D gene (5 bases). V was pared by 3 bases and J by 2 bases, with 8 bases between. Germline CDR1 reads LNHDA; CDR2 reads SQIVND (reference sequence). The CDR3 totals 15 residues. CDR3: CASSIPGAGANVLTF. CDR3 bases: TGTGCCAGTAGTATCCCCGGGGCTGGGGCCAACGTCCTGACTTTC.

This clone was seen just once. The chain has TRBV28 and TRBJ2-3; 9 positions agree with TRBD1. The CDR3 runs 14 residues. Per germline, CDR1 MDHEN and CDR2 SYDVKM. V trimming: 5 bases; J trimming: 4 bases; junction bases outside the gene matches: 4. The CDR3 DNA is TGTGCCAGCAGTACAGGGGGCGCGTCAGATACGCAGTATTTT. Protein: CASSTGGASDTQYF.

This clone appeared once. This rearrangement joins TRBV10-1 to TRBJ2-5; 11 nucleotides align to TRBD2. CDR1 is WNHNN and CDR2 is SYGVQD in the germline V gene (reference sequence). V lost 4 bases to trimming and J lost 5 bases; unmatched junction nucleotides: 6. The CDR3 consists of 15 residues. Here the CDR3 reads CASSASGLAGETQYF. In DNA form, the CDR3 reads TGCGCCAGCAGTGCCTCTGGACTAGCGGGTGAGACCCAGTACTTC.

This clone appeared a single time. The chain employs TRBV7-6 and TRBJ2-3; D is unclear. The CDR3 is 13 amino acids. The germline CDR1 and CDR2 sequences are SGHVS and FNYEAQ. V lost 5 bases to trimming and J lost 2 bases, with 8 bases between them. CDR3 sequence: CASSPSFTDTQYF. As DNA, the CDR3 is TGTGCCAGCAGCCCCTCTTTCACAGATACGCAGTATTTT.

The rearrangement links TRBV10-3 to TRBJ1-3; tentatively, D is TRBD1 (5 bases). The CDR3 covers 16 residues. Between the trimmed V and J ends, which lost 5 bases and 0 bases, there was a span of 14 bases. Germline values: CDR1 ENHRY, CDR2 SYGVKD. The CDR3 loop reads CAISKTGEPSGNTIYF. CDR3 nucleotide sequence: TGTGCCATCAGTAAGACGGGGGAACCCTCTGGAAACACCATATATTTT.

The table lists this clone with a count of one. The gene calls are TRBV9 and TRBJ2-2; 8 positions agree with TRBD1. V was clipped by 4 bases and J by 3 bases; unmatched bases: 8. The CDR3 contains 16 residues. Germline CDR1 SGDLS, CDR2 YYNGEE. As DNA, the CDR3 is TGTGCCAGCAGCTTAGGGACAGGACTGGACACCGGGGAGCTGTTTTTT. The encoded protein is CASSLGTGLDTGELFF.

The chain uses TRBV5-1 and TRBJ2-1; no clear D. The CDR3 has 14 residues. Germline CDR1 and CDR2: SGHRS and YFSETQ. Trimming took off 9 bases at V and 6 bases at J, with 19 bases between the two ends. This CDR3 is CATAFGSALNEQFF. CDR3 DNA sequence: TGCGCCACAGCATTTGGAAGCGCCCTCAATGAGCAGTTCTTC. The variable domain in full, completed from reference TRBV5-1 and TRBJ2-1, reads KAGVTQTPRYLIKTRGQQVTLSCSPISGHRSVSWYQQTPGQGLQFLFEYFSETQRNKGNFPGRFSGRQFSNSRSEMNVSTLELGDSALYLCATAFGSALNEQFFGPGTRLTVL.

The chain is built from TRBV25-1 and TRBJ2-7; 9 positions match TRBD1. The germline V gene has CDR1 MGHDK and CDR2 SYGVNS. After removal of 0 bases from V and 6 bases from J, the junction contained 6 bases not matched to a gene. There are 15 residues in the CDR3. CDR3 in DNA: TGTGCCAGCAGTGAATATGGGGACAGGGACCGCGAGCAGTACTTC. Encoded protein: CASSEYGDRDREQYF.

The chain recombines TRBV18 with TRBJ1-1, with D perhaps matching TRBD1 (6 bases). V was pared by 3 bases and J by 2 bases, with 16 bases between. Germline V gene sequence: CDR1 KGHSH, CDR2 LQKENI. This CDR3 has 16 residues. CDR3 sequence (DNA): TGTGCCAGCTCACCTTCCCAGGGGACCGCAAACACTGAAGCTTTCTTT. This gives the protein CASSPSQGTANTEAFF.

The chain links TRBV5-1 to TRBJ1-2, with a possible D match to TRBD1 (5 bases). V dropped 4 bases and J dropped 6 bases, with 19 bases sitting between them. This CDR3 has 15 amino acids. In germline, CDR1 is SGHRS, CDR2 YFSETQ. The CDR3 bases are TGCGCCAGCAGCGGTATAAATGGGGCGACAGATGGCTACACCTTC. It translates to CASSGINGATDGYTF.

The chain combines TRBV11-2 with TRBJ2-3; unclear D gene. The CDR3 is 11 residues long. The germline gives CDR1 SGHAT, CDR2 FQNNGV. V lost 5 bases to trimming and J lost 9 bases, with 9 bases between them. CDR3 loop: CASSQRVTQYF. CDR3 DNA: TGTGCCAGCAGCCAACGAGTCACGCAGTATTTT.